This T cell receptor beta chain was profiled in a study of blood T cell repertoires in COVID-19. Study-level information: Acute-phase and convalescent COVID-19 samples originated in the United States, Italy and Spain. PBMCs, B-cell-depleted T cells, or T cells provided the cDNA or gDNA that made up the material.

Per the original data handling: Researchers report that nucleated cell counts were estimated from reference gene primer amplification. Profiling relied on immunoSEQ multiplex PCR, and the TCRdb table lists in-frame clones only, not all of them. That table gives V, J and clone size, and the DNA gave D and trimming. The sample lists roughly 25,000 clones, around 67% occurring once. Germline V gives CDR1 SNHLY, CDR2 FYNNEI. CDR3 size: 14 residues. V lost 6 bases to trimming and J lost 2 bases, with 13 bases between them. This TCR was recovered from a man in his 60s with active or convalescent COVID-19. The chain is built from TRBV2 and TRBJ2-5, with D possibly being TRBD1 (6 bases). Sequenced: peripheral blood. CDR3 residues: CASRLGGPQETQYF. CDR3 in DNA: TGTGCCAGCAGATTAGGGGGACCTCAAGAGACCCAGTACTTC.